This T cell receptor beta chain was retrieved from a study of blood T cell repertoires in COVID-19. Background on the study: Sites across the United States, Italy and Spain contributed samples from acute and convalescent COVID-19. PBMCs, B-cell-depleted T cells, or T cells provided the cDNA or gDNA that made up the material.

The CDR3 is 14 residues long. J gave up 3 bases and V 5 bases, and 5 bases lay outside the gene matches. Germline V gene data show CDR1 as MNHEY and CDR2 as SVGAGI. Original data processing: Researchers report that nucleated cell counts were estimated from reference gene primer amplification. The table came from immunoSEQ multiplex PCR; TCRdb's copy has only in-frame clones and leaves some out. From that table come the V and J calls and clone size; the DNA was used to work out D and trimming. The table lists roughly 60,000 clones, 75% to 90% of them singletons. The chain carries TRBV6-5 and TRBJ2-3, with TRBD2 matching over 7 bases. The sample consisted of peripheral blood. The receptor was derived from an elderly man with acute or convalescent COVID-19. The CDR3 protein is CASSQRDSTDTQYF. The CDR3 bases are TGTGCCAGCAGTCAGCGGGACTCTACAGATACGCAGTATTTT.